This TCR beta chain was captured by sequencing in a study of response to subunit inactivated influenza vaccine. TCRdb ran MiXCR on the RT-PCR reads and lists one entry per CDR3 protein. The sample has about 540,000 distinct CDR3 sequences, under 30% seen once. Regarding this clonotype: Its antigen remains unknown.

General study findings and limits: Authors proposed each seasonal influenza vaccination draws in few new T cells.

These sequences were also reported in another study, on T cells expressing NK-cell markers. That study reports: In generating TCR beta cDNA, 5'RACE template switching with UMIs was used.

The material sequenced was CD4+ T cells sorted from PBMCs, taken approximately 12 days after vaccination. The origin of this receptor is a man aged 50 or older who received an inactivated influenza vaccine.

The CDR3 nucleotides read TGTGCCGCTGGCACAGGGGATCACTATGGCTACACCTTC. Its protein is CAAGTGDHYGYTF. The gene calls are TRBV12-3 or TRBV12-4 and TRBJ1-2; TRBD1 aligns across 7 bases. The length of the CDR3 is 13 residues. J lost 3 bases, V lost 11 bases, and 9 bases had no gene match.